This TCR beta chain was sequenced for a study of cytomegalovirus exposure and HLA in healthy donors. A multiplex PCR was run with 60 Vbeta primers and 13 Jbeta primers. The data were produced by immunoSEQ multiplex PCR, yet TCRdb's version contains in-frame clones alone and is incomplete. The sample carries 75,000 to 100,000 clones, around 78% recorded once. V was pared by 5 bases and J by 0 bases, with 11 bases between. There are 15 residues in the CDR3. CDR1 and CDR2 from the germline V gene are SGHTA and FQGNSA. Points from the study as a whole: As a later analysis showed, a missense DCLRE1C variant was linked to trimming of TCR beta V- and J-genes. Donors belonging to an Asian-associated ancestry cluster reportedly showed fewer N-insertions in productive TCRs than the roughly 670-donor mean, according to what a later analysis found. Specific recognition of CMV antigens was confirmed in vitro for a few chains (all CMV-associated). It was shown in a later analysis that HLA-associated TCR beta chains were more clonally expanded than other, equally common chains.

With regard to this clone: Antigen: not known.

The TCR was taken from a man younger than 40 in good health and CMV-seronegative. This chain uses TRBV7-2 with TRBJ1-3, with D hard to call. Sequences were obtained from PBMCs. CDR3 region: CASSPPEYSGNTIYF. CDR3 sequence (DNA): TGTGCCAGCAGCCCCCCGGAGTACTCTGGAAACACCATATATTTT.